This record looks at one T cell receptor beta chain sequence and its context. The data derive from a study of OX40 agonist ivuxolimab in advanced cancers. Using immunoSEQ multiplex PCR, the repertoire was profiled, and TCRdb retains in-frame clones only, with some absent. The table records tens of thousands of clones, roughly nine tenths of them present only once. The ends were cut back, 2 bases at V and 0 bases at J, with 13 bases in the middle. The CDR3 consists of 16 residues. CDR1 and CDR2 (germline): MGHRA, YSYEKL. Sequenced here: CD4+ or CD8+ T cells sorted from blood, sampled in a trial of the OX40 agonist ivuxolimab. The chain joins TRBV4-1 to TRBJ1-2; possibly TRBD1 for D (5 bases). This sequence was found in an adult with an advanced solid tumor such as melanoma, head and neck, liver or kidney cancer. The CDR3 DNA is TGCGCCAGCAGCCAAAGCACAGGCCTAGCTAACTATGGCTACACCTTC. The encoded protein is CASSQSTGLANYGYTF.